These 14 T cell receptor beta chains were sequenced from one sample in a study of cytomegalovirus exposure and HLA in healthy donors. The study ran its PCR with 60 Vbeta and 13 Jbeta primers. TCRdb's table, derived via immunoSEQ multiplex PCR, lists solely in-frame clones and lacks some. The repertoire includes about 170,000 clones, 70% to 90% of them detected once, and 1.5% to 2% sits in the top ten. Sequencing was performed on PBMCs. The origin of the receptors is a woman between 18 and 29 years old in good health and CMV-seronegative.

This rearrangement joins TRBV4-1 to TRBJ1-2; TRBD1 matches at 7 bases. The V gene end was trimmed by 2 bases and the J gene end by 7 bases; junction bases not matched to a gene: 10. There are 15 residues in the CDR3. Germline V gene data show CDR1 as MGHRA and CDR2 as YSYEKL. The CDR3 nucleotides are TGCGCCAGCAGCCAACCAAGGGACAGATCGGCTGGCTACACCTTC. As protein: CASSQPRDRSAGYTF.

The V call is TRBV7-2, the J call TRBJ2-7, with a weak D call TRBD1 (6 bases). Germline-derived CDR1 and CDR2 are SGHTA and FQGNSA. The CDR3 sequence is 13 residues long. V lost 4 bases to trimming and J lost 3 bases, with 10 bases between them. CDR3 protein: CASSSRTVYEQYF. The CDR3 bases are TGTGCCAGCAGCTCCCGGACAGTCTACGAGCAGTACTTC.

This clone was counted between two and nine times. The CDR3 region is CASSPDSARHEQFF. The CDR3 DNA is TGTGCCAGCAGCCCGGACAGTGCGCGGCATGAGCAGTTCTTC. The gene calls are TRBV7-9 and TRBJ2-1; TRBD1 is a possible D gene (6 bases). CDR1 is SEHNR and CDR2 is FQNEAQ in the germline V gene (reference sequence). There are 14 residues in the CDR3. V was pared by 5 bases and J by 8 bases, with 16 bases between.

The V call is TRBV7-2, the J call TRBJ2-2; possibly TRBD2 for D (6 bases). V lost 3 bases and J 2 bases, leaving 10 bases between the germline ends. The germline gives CDR1 SGHTA, CDR2 FQGNSA. There are 15 residues in the CDR3. CDR3 residues: CASSFRDSNTGELFF. In DNA, the CDR3 is TGTGCCAGCAGCTTTCGGGACTCTAACACCGGGGAGCTGTTTTTT.

This rearrangement joins TRBV11-3 to TRBJ2-3, with D maybe TRBD2 (6 bases). The germline gives CDR1 SGHNT, CDR2 YENEEA. The CDR3 has 16 amino acids. V lost 5 bases, J lost 3 bases, and 18 bases lay in between. The CDR3 DNA is TGTGCCAGCAGCCCCGGACGACGGGAGCTTACAGATACGCAGTATTTT. Its protein product is CASSPGRRELTDTQYF.

Notes on this clone: At one end the junction does not follow the germline gene, possibly because of a read error. The same CDR3 arises from other DNA sequences in this sample as well. V usage is TRBV6-1 and J usage is TRBJ1-1; no firm D call. The CDR3 loop spans 16 amino acids. Per germline, CDR1 MNHNS and CDR2 SASEGT. CDR3 DNA sequence: TGCGCCAGCAGTGCTTTTGAGACCCGGGGTAACACTGAAGCTTTCTTT. It encodes CASSAFETRGNTEAFF.

The CDR3 DNA reads TGTGCCAGCAGCGGCGGGGAGGGTTATTCACCCCTCCACTTT. Translating gives CASSGGEGYSPLHF. V is TRBV9 and J is TRBJ1-6; D remains unclear. The CDR3 runs to 14 residues. The germline gives CDR1 SGDLS, CDR2 YYNGEE. Trimming took 3 bases from V and 8 from J, leaving 12 bases between them.

The rearrangement joins TRBV2 to TRBJ2-7, with 9 bases that match TRBD1. The ends lost 7 bases at V and 4 bases at J; junction bases unmatched: 5. The germline CDR1 and CDR2 sequences are SNHLY and FYNNEI. This CDR3 is built from 13 residues. CDR3 region: CASITDRGYEQYF. The CDR3 DNA reads TGTGCCAGCATCACGGACAGGGGATACGAGCAGTACTTC.

This sequence joins TRBV5-1 and TRBJ1-4; possibly TRBD1 for D (5 bases). The CDR3 is 16 residues long. V was clipped by 0 bases and J by 4 bases, with 13 bases between them. Germline CDR1 is SGHRS and CDR2 is YFSETQ. The CDR3 loop is CASSLGFDRLNEKLFF. CDR3 nucleotide sequence: TGCGCCAGCAGCTTGGGATTCGACAGACTTAATGAAAAACTGTTTTTT.

The chain combines TRBV28 with TRBJ1-5; TRBD1 matches at 7 bases. With 3 bases clipped from V and 5 bases from J, the junction kept 10 bases outside the gene matches. This CDR3 is 16 amino acids long. Looked up from germline, CDR1 is MDHEN and CDR2 is SYDVKM. The CDR3 nucleotides are TGTGCCAGCAGTTTCCGTGACAGGGTTGTGCATCAGCCCCAGCATTTT. Protein sequence: CASSFRDRVVHQPQHF.

This sequence joins TRBV7-2 and TRBJ2-2; a possible D gene is TRBD1 (6 bases). The germline gives CDR1 SGHTA, CDR2 FQGNSA. Trimming pared 3 bases from V and 3 bases from J, leaving 20 bases between. The length of the CDR3 is 18 residues. The CDR3 region is CASSFRGIRAGDTGELFF. DNA for the CDR3: TGTGCCAGCAGCTTCCGAGGAATTCGGGCAGGGGACACCGGGGAGCTGTTTTTT.

The rearrangement links TRBV6-5 to TRBJ2-7; 9 bases fit TRBD1. The CDR3 is 16 amino acids. Germline CDR1 MNHEY, CDR2 SVGAGI. With V trimmed by 4 bases and J by 1 base, 8 bases remained unmatched. Here the CDR3 DNA reads TGTGCCAGCAGTTGGGGACAGGGAGATTTATCCTACGAGCAGTACTTC. This codes for CASSWGQGDLSYEQYF.

The chain carries TRBV4-1 and TRBJ1-1; a weak D match, TRBD1 (6 bases). Trimming shortened V by 4 bases and J by 3 bases, and 21 bases separated the two germline ends. CDR3 length equals 17 residues. In germline, CDR1 is MGHRA, CDR2 YSYEKL. The DNA for the CDR3 is TGCGCCAGCAGCCGCTCACAGGGCCCCGATACAGACACTGAAGCTTTCTTT. Translation: CASSRSQGPDTDTEAFF.

V is TRBV5-8 and J is TRBJ1-5; TRBD1 might be the D (6 bases). Germline CDR1 is SGHTS and CDR2 is YDEGEE. V shed 4 bases and J shed 0 bases, with 14 bases lying between them. CDR3 length: 16 residues. The CDR3 coding sequence is TGTGCCAGCAGCCCCAATCAGGGGATTAGCAATCAGCCCCAGCATTTT. It encodes CASSPNQGISNQPQHF.